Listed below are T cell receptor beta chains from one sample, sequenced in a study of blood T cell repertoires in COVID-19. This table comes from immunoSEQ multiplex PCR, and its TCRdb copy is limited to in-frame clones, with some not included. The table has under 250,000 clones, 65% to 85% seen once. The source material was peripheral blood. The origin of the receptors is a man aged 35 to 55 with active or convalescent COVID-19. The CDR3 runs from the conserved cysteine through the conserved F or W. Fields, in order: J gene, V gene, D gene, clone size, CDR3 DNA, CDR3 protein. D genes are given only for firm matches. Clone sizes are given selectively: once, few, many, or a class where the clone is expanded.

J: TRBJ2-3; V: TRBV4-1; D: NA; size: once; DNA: TGCGCCAGCAGCCAAGATGGCCCCCTAGGTAATACGCAGTATTTT; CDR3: CASSQDGPLGNTQYF
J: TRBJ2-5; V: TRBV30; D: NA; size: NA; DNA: TGTGCCTGGACCCTAGGAACCGGGTCTTACCAAGAGACCCAGTACTTC; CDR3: CAWTLGTGSYQETQYF
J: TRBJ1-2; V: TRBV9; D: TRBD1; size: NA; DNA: TGTGCCAGCAGCGAGCCCAGAACGACAGGGGGAAGGGGCTACACCTTC; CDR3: CASSEPRTTGGRGYTF
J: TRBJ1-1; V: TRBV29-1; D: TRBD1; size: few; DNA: TGCAGCGTTGCCCCGGGGACAGGGGGGTCTAGGGGCACTGAAGCTTTCTTT; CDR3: CSVAPGTGGSRGTEAFF
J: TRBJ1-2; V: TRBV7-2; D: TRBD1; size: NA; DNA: TGTGCCAGCACAACCTATCAGGGGGCGCTTAACACCTTC; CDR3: CASTTYQGALNTF
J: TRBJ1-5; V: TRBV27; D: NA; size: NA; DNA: TGTGCCAGCAGTTTCACAGCCGGAATCTGGCCCCAGCATTTT; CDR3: CASSFTAGIWPQHF
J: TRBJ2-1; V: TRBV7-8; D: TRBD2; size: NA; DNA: TGTGCCAGCAGCCCTGGACTAGCGGGAGGGGGTGAGCAGTTCTTC; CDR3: CASSPGLAGGGEQFF
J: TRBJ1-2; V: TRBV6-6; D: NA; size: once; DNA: TGTGCCAGCAGTGCCTCAACCGGGACACATGGCTACACCTTC; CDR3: CASSASTGTHGYTF
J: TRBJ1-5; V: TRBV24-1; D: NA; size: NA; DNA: TGTGCCACCGCTACAGGGTATTTAAATCAGCCCCAGCATTTT; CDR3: CATATGYLNQPQHF
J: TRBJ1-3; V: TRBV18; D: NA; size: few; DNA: TGTGCCAGCTCGAAAGGGGGTCCGCCGAACACCATATATTTT; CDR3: CASSKGGPPNTIYF
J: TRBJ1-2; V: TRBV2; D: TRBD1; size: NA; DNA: TGTGCCAGCAGTGATGGGGGACAGGGTTTGTACGGCTACACCTTC; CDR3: CASSDGGQGLYGYTF
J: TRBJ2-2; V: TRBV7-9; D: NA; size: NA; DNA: TGTGCCAGCAGCTTAGCACATCTTTACACCGGGGAGCTGTTTTTT; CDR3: CASSLAHLYTGELFF
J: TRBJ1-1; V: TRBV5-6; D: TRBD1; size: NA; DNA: TGTGCCAGCAGCGTTTGGGACAGACGAAACACTGAAGCTTTCTTT; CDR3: CASSVWDRRNTEAFF
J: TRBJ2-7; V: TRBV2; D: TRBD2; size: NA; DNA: TGTGCCAGCAGTGACGGGACTAGCGGGAGGGAGGAGTACTTC; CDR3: CASSDGTSGREEYF
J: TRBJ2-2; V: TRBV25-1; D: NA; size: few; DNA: TGTGCCAGCAGTCCCCAAGACGGAGAAGCCGGGGAGACGTTTTTT; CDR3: CASSPQDGEAGETFF
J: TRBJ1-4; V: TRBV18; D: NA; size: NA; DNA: TGTGCCAGCTCACCACTCGGCACAGGCGTAGTTGCAACTAATGAAAAACTGTTTTTT; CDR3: CASSPLGTGVVATNEKLFF
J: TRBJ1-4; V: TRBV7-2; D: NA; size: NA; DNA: TGTGCCAGCAGCCTCGGACAGAGTAATGAAAAACTGTTTTTT; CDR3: CASSLGQSNEKLFF
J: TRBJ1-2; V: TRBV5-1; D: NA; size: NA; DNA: TGCGCCAGCAGCTTGGGACAGAAAGATGGCTACACCTTC; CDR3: CASSLGQKDGYTF
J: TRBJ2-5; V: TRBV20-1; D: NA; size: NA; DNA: TGCAGTGCGAACAAAGAGACCCAGTACTTC; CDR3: CSANKETQYF
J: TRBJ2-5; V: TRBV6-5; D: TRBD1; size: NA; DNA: TGTGCCAGCAGTTACGACCGGGACAGGAAAGAGACCCAGTACTTC; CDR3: CASSYDRDRKETQYF
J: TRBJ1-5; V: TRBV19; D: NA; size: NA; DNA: TGTGCCAGTAGTAGCCTCGGGGATAGCAATCAGCCCCAGCATTTT; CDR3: CASSSLGDSNQPQHF
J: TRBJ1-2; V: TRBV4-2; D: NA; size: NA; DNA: TGTGCCAGCAGCCAAGATCAAATGGCCCCGGGTGGCTACACCTTC; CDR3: CASSQDQMAPGGYTF
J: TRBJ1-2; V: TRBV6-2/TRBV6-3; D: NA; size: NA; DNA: TGTGCCAGCAGTTACGGGGCAGGATCGTTAGATGGCTACACCTTC; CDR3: CASSYGAGSLDGYTF
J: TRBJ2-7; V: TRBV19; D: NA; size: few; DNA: TGTGCCTCCAAAAGGAGGGGATCCACCTACGAGCAGTACTTC; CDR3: CASKRRGSTYEQYF
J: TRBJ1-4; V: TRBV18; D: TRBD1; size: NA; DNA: TGTGCCAGCTCACCACCTCCGGGACAGGGTAGTGAAAAACTGTTTTTT; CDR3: CASSPPPGQGSEKLFF
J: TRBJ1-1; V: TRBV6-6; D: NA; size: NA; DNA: TGTGCCAGCAGTTATGGACAGAGTGCCGCTGAAGCTTTCTTT; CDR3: CASSYGQSAAEAFF
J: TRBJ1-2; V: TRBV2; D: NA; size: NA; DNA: TGTGCCAGCAGAACCCAGGCGGGTGGCTACACCTTC; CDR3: CASRTQAGGYTF
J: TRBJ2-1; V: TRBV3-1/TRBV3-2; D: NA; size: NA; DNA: TGTGCCAGCAGCCAAGAGTCTCTGTACAATGAGCAGTTCTTC; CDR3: CASSQESLYNEQFF
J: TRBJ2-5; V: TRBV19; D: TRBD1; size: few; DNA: TGTGCCAGTAGCCGGACAGGGGGCGAAGAGACCCAGTACTTC; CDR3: CASSRTGGEETQYF
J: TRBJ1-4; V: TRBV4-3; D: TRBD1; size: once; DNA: TGCGCCAGCAGCCAAGTAAACAGGGGGCGATTTAATGAAAAACTGTTTTTT; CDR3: CASSQVNRGRFNEKLFF